This entry features one T cell receptor (beta chain) sequence. The antigen remains undetermined. V lost 2 bases to trimming and J lost 4 bases, with 17 bases between them. The germline gives CDR1 MDHEN, CDR2 SYDVKM. The CDR3 runs 16 residues. This entry is derived from a study of cytomegalovirus exposure and HLA in healthy donors. The study's findings and limits: Association with HLA alleles at 0.05 false discovery rate was found for approximately 18,000 TCR beta sequences in a later analysis. A later analysis linked a missense variant in DCLRE1C to the trimming of TCR beta V and J genes. Being indistinguishable, some V segments were excluded, TRBV6-2 and TRBV6-3 among them.

The primer mix had 60 Vbeta and 13 Jbeta primers. TCRdb's table, derived via immunoSEQ multiplex PCR, lists solely in-frame clones and lacks some. The sample has about 62,000 clones, 78% seen once. This receptor was identified in a man between 40 and 49 years old in good health and CMV-seronegative. Input material: PBMCs. The chain joins TRBV28 to TRBJ1-2, with D unresolved. The CDR3: CASSLVRILTRYGYTF. CDR3 coding DNA: TGTGCCAGCAGTTTAGTAAGAATTCTAACCCGCTATGGCTACACCTTC.